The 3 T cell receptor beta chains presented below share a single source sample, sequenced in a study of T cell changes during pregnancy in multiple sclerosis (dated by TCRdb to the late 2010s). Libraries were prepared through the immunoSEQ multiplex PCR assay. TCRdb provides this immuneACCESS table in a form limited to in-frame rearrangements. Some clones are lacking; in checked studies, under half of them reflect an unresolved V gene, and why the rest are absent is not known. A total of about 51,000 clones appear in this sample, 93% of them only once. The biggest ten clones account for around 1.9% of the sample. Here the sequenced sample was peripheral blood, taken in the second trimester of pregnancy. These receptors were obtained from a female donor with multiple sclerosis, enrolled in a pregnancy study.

CDR3 sequence reads: CASSSSLLDRGDGYTF. CDR3 sequence (DNA): TGTGCCAGCAGCTCTAGTTTGTTGGACAGGGGGGATGGCTACACCTTC. The chain is built from TRBV5-8 and TRBJ1-2; 10 bases line up with TRBD1. The CDR3 contains 16 residues. The trim removed 3 bases at V and 6 bases at J, leaving 11 bases unmatched. Germline CDR1 and CDR2: SGHTS and YDEGEE.

Here the CDR3 reads CASSSRVSGTLTTQYF. Here the CDR3 DNA reads TGTGCCAGCAGTTCCCGGGTTAGCGGGACCCTCACGACCCAGTACTTC. The V and J genes are TRBV28 and TRBJ2-5; 8 bases map to TRBD2. The V gene's germline CDR1 is MDHEN and CDR2 SYDVKM. The CDR3 sequence is 16 residues long. The V segment lost 4 bases and the J segment 7 bases; nucleotides outside the gene matches: 14.

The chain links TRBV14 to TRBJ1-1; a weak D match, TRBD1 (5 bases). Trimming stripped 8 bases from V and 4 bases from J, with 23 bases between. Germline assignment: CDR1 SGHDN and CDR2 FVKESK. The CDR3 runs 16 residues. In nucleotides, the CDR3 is TGTGCCAGCCGGGGGAGGGACCCGGGAGACGGCACTGAAGCTTTCTTT. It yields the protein CASRGRDPGDGTEAFF.